The clone carrying this T cell receptor (beta chain) has only one observation. What it binds is not known. The sample comes from a study of blood T cells in healthy people across ages. Combining a sample-barcoded 5' primer with a J-beta primer mix, a second PCR ran for roughly 7 to 12 cycles. TCRdb reprocessed the 5' RACE reads via MiXCR and lists one record per CDR3 protein. Of roughly 680,000 distinct CDR3 sequences listed, around 49% are singletons. The CDR3 has 17 amino acids. Germline CDR1 reads SGHTA; CDR2 reads FQGNSA. J lost 5 bases, V lost 5 bases, and 14 bases had no gene match. Aged roughly 6 to 100, donors were systemically healthy Caucasians from Russia. For every donor, a draw yielded approximately 9.8 milliliters of peripheral blood. Whole-study findings and limits: Older age went with lower TCR beta diversity per million T cells, in a roughly linear way. Reliance upon unsorted PBMCs precluded definitive naive versus antigen-experienced comparison.

This sequence joins TRBV7-2 and TRBJ1-5; 8 bases fit TRBD1. Sequencing was carried out using blood. This receptor was obtained from a woman aged 55-69 years in good health. The CDR3 nucleotides are TGTGCCAGCAGCCCCCAGGGGGACAGGTTTTTTCATCAGCCCCAGCATTTT. It encodes CASSPQGDRFFHQPQHF. The whole variable domain, filled in from reference TRBV7-2 and TRBJ1-5, reads GAGVSQSPSNKVTEKGKDVELRCDPISGHTALYWYRQSLGQGLEFLIYFQGNSAPDKSGLPSDRFSAERTGGSVSTLTIQRTQQEDSAVYLCASSPQGDRFFHQPQHFGDGTRLSIL.